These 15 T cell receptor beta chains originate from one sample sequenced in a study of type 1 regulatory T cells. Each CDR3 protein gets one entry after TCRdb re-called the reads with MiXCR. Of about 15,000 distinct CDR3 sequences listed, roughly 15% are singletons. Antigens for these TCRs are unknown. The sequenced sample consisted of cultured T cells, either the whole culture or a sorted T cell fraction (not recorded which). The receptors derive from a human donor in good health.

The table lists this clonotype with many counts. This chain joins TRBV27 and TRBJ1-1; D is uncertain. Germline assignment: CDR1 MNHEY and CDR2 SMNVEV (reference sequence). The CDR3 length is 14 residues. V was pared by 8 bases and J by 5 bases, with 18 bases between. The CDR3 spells CASGVAGLGTEAFF. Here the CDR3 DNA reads TGTGCCAGCGGGGTCGCGGGGTTGGGAACTGAAGCTTTCTTT.

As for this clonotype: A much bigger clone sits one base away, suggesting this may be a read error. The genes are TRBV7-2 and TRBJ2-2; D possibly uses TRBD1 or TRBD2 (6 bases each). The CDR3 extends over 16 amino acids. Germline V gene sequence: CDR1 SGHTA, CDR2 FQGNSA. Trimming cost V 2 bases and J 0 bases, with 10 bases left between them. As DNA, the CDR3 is TGTGCCAGCAGCTTAACTCGGGGGCCGAACACCGGGGAGCTGTTTTTT. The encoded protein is CASSLTRGPNTGELFF.

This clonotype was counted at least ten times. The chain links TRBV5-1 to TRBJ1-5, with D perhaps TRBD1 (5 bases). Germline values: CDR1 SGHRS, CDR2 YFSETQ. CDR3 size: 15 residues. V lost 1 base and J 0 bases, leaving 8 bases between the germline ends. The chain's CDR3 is CASSLSGDSNQPQHF. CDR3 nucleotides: TGCGCCAGCAGCTTGTCGGGGGATAGCAATCAGCCCCAGCATTTT.

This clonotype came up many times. CDR3 sequence (DNA): TGTGCCACATCTTTGTCCTCCTACGAGCAGTACTTC. Its protein is CATSLSSYEQYF. The chain joins TRBV2 to TRBJ2-7; D unclear. The length of the CDR3 is 12 residues. The germline V gene encodes CDR1 SNHLY and CDR2 FYNNEI. V lost 10 bases to trimming and J lost 0 bases, with 10 bases between them.

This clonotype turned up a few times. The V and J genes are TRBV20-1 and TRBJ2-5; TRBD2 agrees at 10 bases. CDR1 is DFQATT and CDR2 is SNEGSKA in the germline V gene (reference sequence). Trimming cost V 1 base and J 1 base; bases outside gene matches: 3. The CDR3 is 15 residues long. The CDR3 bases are TGCAGTGCTAGAGGGACTAGCGGAACCCAAGAGACCCAGTACTTC. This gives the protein CSARGTSGTQETQYF.

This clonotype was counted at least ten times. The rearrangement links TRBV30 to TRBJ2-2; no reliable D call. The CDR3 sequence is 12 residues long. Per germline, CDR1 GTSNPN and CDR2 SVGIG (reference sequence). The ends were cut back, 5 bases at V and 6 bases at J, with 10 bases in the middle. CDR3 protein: CAWERASGELFF. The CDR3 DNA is TGTGCCTGGGAACGGGCGTCCGGGGAGCTGTTTTTT.

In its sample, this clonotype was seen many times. The CDR3 reads CASTKAGGNTEAFF. The CDR3 coding sequence is TGTGCCAGCACCAAAGCGGGAGGGAACACTGAAGCTTTCTTT. This chain links TRBV28 with TRBJ1-1; no firm D call. The CDR3 is 14 residues long. V was clipped by 7 bases and J by 1 base, with 13 bases between them. Germline CDR1 and CDR2: MDHEN and SYDVKM. Full variable domain (missing parts from reference TRBV28 and TRBJ1-1): DVKVTQSSRYLVKRTGEKVFLECVQDMDHENMFWYRQDPGLGLRLIYFSYDVKMKEKGDIPEGYSVSREKKERFSLILESASTNQTSMYLCASTKAGGNTEAFFGQGTRLTVV.

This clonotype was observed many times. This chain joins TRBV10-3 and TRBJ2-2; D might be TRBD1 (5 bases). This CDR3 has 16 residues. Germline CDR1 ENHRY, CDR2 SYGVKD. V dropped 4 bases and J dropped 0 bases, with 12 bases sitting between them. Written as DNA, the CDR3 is TGTGCCATCAGTGGGGGCAGAACGGCGAACACCGGGGAGCTGTTTTTT. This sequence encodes CAISGGRTANTGELFF.

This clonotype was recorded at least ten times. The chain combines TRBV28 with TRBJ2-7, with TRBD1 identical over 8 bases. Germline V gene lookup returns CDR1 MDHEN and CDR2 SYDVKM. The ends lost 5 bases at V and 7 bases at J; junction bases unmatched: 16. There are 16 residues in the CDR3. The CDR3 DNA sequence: TGTGCCAGCAGTCCCCCGCCCCAGGGGGCGCTGGGAGAGCAGTACTTC. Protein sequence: CASSPPPQGALGEQYF.

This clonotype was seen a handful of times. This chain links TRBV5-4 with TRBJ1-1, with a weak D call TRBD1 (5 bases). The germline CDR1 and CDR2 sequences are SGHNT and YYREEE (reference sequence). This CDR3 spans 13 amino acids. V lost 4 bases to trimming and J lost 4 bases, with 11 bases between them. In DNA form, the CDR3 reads TGTGCCAGCAGCACCCAGGGTAGCACTGAAGCTTTCTTT. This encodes CASSTQGSTEAFF.

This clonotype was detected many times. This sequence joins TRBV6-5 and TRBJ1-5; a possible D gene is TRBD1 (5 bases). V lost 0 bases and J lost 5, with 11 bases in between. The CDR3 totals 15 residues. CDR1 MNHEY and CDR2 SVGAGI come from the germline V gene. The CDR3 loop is CASSYSGGVDQPQHF. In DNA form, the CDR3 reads TGTGCCAGCAGTTACTCGGGGGGAGTCGATCAGCCCCAGCATTTT.

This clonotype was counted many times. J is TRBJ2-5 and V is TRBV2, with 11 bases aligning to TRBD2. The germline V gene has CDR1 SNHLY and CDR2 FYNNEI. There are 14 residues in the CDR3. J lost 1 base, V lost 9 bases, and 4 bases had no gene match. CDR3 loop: CASPGTSGQETQYF. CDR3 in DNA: TGTGCCAGTCCCGGGACTAGCGGCCAAGAGACCCAGTACTTC.

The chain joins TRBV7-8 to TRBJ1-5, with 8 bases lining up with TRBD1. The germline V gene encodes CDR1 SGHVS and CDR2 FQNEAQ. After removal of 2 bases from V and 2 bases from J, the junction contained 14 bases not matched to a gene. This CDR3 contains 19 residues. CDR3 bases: TGTGCCAGCAGCTTAAGACAGGGGCGGACTGGGACACGCAATCAGCCCCAGCATTTT. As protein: CASSLRQGRTGTRNQPQHF.

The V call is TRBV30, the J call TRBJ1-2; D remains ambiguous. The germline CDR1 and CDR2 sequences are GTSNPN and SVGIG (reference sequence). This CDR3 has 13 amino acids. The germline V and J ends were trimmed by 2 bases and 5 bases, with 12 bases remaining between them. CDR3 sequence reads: CAWSLTSEYGYTF. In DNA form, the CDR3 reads TGTGCCTGGAGTCTGACGTCAGAGTATGGCTACACCTTC.

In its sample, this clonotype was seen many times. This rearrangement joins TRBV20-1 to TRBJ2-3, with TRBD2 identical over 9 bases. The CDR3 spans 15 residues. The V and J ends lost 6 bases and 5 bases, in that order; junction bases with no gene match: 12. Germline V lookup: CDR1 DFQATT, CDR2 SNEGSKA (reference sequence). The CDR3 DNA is TGCAGTGCGAATTTGCGGGAGGGCCGGGGAGATACGCAGTATTTT. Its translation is CSANLREGRGDTQYF.